The 20 T cell receptor beta chains below all came from one sample that was sequenced in a study of blood T cells in healthy people across ages (dated by TCRdb to the mid-2010s). The library was made by 5' RACE. Sequenced using an Illumina HiSeq 2500. A second PCR of roughly 6 to 11 cycles was run with a J-beta primer mix and a sample-barcoded 5' primer. TCRdb reanalyzed the raw reads on its own, using fastp at Q25 for trimming and MiXCR for clone calling, and kept in-frame beta chains. CDR3 protein sequences are deduplicated, and each keeps its most common genes and DNA. This sample gives 2 million or so distinct CDR3 sequences in total; around 48% of them show up just once. The top ten constitute over 2% of the sample. The sequenced sample consisted of blood. The receptors were sampled from a woman in her forties in good health.

The sample holds a few counts of this clonotype. V is TRBV5-1 and J is TRBJ1-2; D remains ambiguous. CDR3 length equals 16 residues. The germline V and J ends were trimmed by 4 bases and 2 bases, with 18 bases remaining between them. Germline CDR1 SGHRS, CDR2 YFSETQ. The CDR3 reads CASSLTTASLNYGYTF. In DNA form, the CDR3 reads TGCGCCAGCAGCCTAACCACAGCTAGCCTCAACTATGGCTACACCTTC.

This clonotype has more than one count but fewer than ten. The chain has TRBV6-4 and TRBJ1-2; D ambiguous. CDR1 is MRHNA, CDR2 SNTAGT, per germline. V was pared by 0 bases and J by 4 bases, with 6 bases between. CDR3 length equals 13 residues. DNA of the CDR3: TGTGCCAGCAGTGACTCGGGAATCTATGGCTACACCTTC. It codes for CASSDSGIYGYTF.

This clonotype is a singleton in its sample. The V and J genes are TRBV4-1 and TRBJ2-7; a weak D match, TRBD1 (7 bases). Germline CDR1 and CDR2: MGHRA and YSYEKL. Trimming pared 0 bases from V and 3 bases from J, leaving 15 bases between. The CDR3 runs to 16 residues. DNA of the CDR3: TGCGCCAGCAGCCAAGATTCTGCGGGACAGATCTACGAGCAGTACTTC. It specifies CASSQDSAGQIYEQYF.

The gene calls are TRBV6-2 or TRBV6-3 and TRBJ2-7; 7 bases are a match to TRBD1. V was clipped by 7 bases and J by 0 bases; unmatched bases: 6. Germline CDR1 MNHEY, CDR2 SVGEGT. CDR3 length: 14 residues. CDR3 region: CASIRGDSSYEQYF. DNA of the CDR3: TGTGCCAGCATTCGAGGGGACAGCTCCTACGAGCAGTACTTC.

This sequence joins TRBV6-4 and TRBJ2-3, with D perhaps matching TRBD1 (5 bases). The germline CDR1 and CDR2 sequences are MRHNA and SNTAGT. V was trimmed by 6 bases and J by 4 bases, leaving 11 bases between them. This CDR3 region has 13 residues. In nucleotides, the CDR3 is TGTGCCAGCAGAGGAACAGGTGCAGATACGCAGTATTTT. Its protein product is CASRGTGADTQYF.

The V gene is TRBV7-2, the J gene TRBJ1-4; D perhaps matches TRBD1 (6 bases). V lost 5 bases and J 10 bases, leaving 8 bases between the germline ends. The CDR3 consists of 11 residues. Germline CDR1 and CDR2: SGHTA and FQGNSA. As DNA, the CDR3 is TGTGCCAGCAGCCCAGGGGCAAAACTGTTTTTT. It translates to CASSPGAKLFF.

This chain uses TRBV19 with TRBJ2-6; possible D gene TRBD1, 6 bases. Trimming stripped 5 bases from V and 0 bases from J, with 20 bases between. Germline V lookup: CDR1 LNHDA, CDR2 SQIVND (reference sequence). The CDR3 runs 19 residues. The CDR3 loop is CASSFPRTAQSSGANVLTF. The DNA for the CDR3 is TGTGCCAGTAGTTTCCCCCGGACAGCCCAGAGCTCTGGGGCCAACGTCCTGACTTTC.

Concerning this clonotype: A much more abundant neighbour one base away suggests this may be a read error. This chain uses TRBV29-1 with TRBJ2-1, with D tentatively TRBD2 (6 bases). The germline V gene has CDR1 SQVTM and CDR2 ANQGSEA. This CDR3 comprises 11 residues. V gave up 7 bases and J gave up 8 bases, with 12 bases separating them. Written as DNA, the CDR3 is TGCAGCGCCGGTCGGAGGGATGAGCAGTTCTTC. Translation: CSAGRRDEQFF.

The chain uses TRBV4-2 and TRBJ2-5, with D hard to call. The germline CDR1 and CDR2 sequences are LGHNA and YNFKEQ. The CDR3 spans 14 residues. Trimming removed 1 base from V and 11 bases from J, with 17 bases in between. CDR3 sequence reads: CASSQGVSYNEQYF. In DNA, the CDR3 is TGTGCCAGCAGCCAAGGGGTCTCCTACAATGAGCAGTACTTC.

The chain combines TRBV29-1 with TRBJ1-2; the D gene is possibly TRBD1 (5 bases). Germline CDR1 reads SQVTM; CDR2 reads ANQGSEA. The CDR3 runs 12 residues. V lost 8 bases and J lost 4, with 14 bases in between. The CDR3 is CSSGLGPYGYTF. The CDR3 DNA follows: TGCAGCTCGGGACTGGGTCCCTATGGCTACACCTTC.

The chain has TRBV28 and TRBJ1-1, with TRBD1 matching 7 bases. The CDR3 runs 15 residues. With V trimmed by 5 bases and J by 1 base, 7 bases remained unmatched. Germline CDR1 MDHEN, CDR2 SYDVKM. The CDR3 DNA follows: TGTGCCAGCAGTGCCCCGACAGGGAGGAACACTGAAGCTTTCTTT. Its protein is CASSAPTGRNTEAFF.

This clonotype was seen at least ten times. The V call is TRBV20-1, the J call TRBJ2-7, with D hard to call. The CDR3 spans 12 residues. V gave up 6 bases and J gave up 3 bases, with 12 bases separating them. CDR1 and CDR2 from the germline V gene are DFQATT and SNEGSKA (reference sequence). CDR3 in DNA: TGCAGTGCCCCATTTAACGACTACGAGCAGTACTTC. Its translation: CSAPFNDYEQYF.

This clonotype was picked up a small number of times. The chain carries TRBV10-3 and TRBJ2-1, with D possibly being TRBD1 (7 bases). CDR3 length: 17 amino acids. CDR1 and CDR2 from the germline V gene are ENHRY and SYGVKD. V dropped 0 bases and J dropped 2 bases, with 14 bases sitting between them. The CDR3 bases are TGTGCCATCAGTGAGTCGTCTCGGAGGGGGCCCTACAATGAGCAGTTCTTC. This codes for CAISESSRRGPYNEQFF.

This chain joins TRBV7-2 and TRBJ1-6, with 9 bases fitting TRBD1. V gave up 5 bases and J gave up 0 bases; unmatched junction bases: 2. The CDR3 runs to 16 residues. From germline, CDR1 is SGHTA and CDR2 FQGNSA. This CDR3 reads CASSRDRASYNSPLHF. Written as DNA, the CDR3 is TGTGCCAGCAGCAGGGACAGGGCCTCCTATAATTCACCCCTCCACTTT.

The rearrangement links TRBV6-6 to TRBJ2-2, with 7 bases aligning to TRBD2. This CDR3 has 13 residues. The ends lost 8 bases at V and 6 bases at J; junction bases unmatched: 6. CDR1 is MNHNY, CDR2 SVGAGI, per germline (reference sequence). CDR3 amino acids: CASLSGAAGELFF. CDR3 coding DNA: TGTGCCAGCTTGAGCGGGGCGGCCGGGGAGCTGTTTTTT.

This clonotype turned up a few times. The V call is TRBV5-1, the J call TRBJ2-5; 10 nucleotides align to TRBD2. V lost 4 bases to trimming and J lost 1 base; unmatched junction nucleotides: 7. CDR3 length equals 16 residues. Per the germline V gene, CDR1 is SGHRS and CDR2 is YFSETQ. The CDR3 sequence: CASSGNSGGSQETQYF. In DNA, the CDR3 is TGCGCCAGCAGCGGAAATAGCGGGGGGTCCCAAGAGACCCAGTACTTC.

V and J are TRBV27 and TRBJ2-4; D remains unclear. The V gene's germline CDR1 is MNHEY and CDR2 SMNVEV (reference sequence). CDR3 length: 17 residues. The germline V and J ends were trimmed by 5 bases and 0 bases, with 17 bases remaining between them. CDR3: CASSRGPASLAKNIQYF. DNA of the CDR3: TGTGCCAGCAGTCGAGGTCCGGCGTCCCTAGCCAAAAACATTCAGTACTTC.

The table lists this clonotype with many counts. The chain employs TRBV27 and TRBJ2-7, with TRBD1 matching over 7 bases. The CDR3 length is 13 residues. V dropped 5 bases and J dropped 3; count of bases not matched to a gene: 4. Germline V gene sequence: CDR1 MNHEY, CDR2 SMNVEV (reference sequence). The CDR3 sequence is CASSDGTDYEQYF. The CDR3 nucleotides are TGTGCCAGCAGTGACGGGACAGACTACGAGCAGTACTTC.

The chain recombines TRBV5-1 with TRBJ2-1; possibly TRBD2 for D (6 bases). The CDR3 consists of 15 residues. V lost 4 bases to trimming and J lost 4 bases, with 15 bases between them. Germline-derived CDR1 and CDR2 are SGHRS and YFSETQ. CDR3 in amino acids: CASSPEMAGYNEQFF. The CDR3 DNA reads TGCGCCAGCAGCCCCGAAATGGCGGGATACAATGAGCAGTTCTTC.

The chain uses TRBV29-1 and TRBJ2-7; TRBD1 matches at 7 bases. Looked up from germline, CDR1 is SQVTM and CDR2 is ANQGSEA. CDR3 length: 16 amino acids. Losses at the gene ends were 4 bases for V and 0 bases for J; bases not matched to a gene: 12. This CDR3 reads CSVGVRSDRDSYEQYF. DNA for the CDR3: TGCAGCGTTGGAGTTCGGTCCGACAGGGACTCCTACGAGCAGTACTTC.